This T cell receptor beta chain emerged from a study of shared T cell receptors in the human thymus (dated by TCRdb to about 2021). Background on the whole study: The study examined how the human thymus generates shared, self-reactive T-cell receptor alpha chains.

The germline V gene supplies CDR1 SGHRS and CDR2 YFSETQ. The trim is 1 base for V and 5 bases for J, with a gap of 7 bases between the germline ends. The CDR3 has 12 amino acids, counting the end cysteine and phenylalanine. Of all the DNA, just the CDR3 is kept, 36 bases in frame from base 1. Library method: the immunoSEQ multiplex PCR assay. The source is immuneACCESS, and TCRdb retained only in-frame sequences with V and J called. Part of the clones is not carried over; for the studies checked, unresolved V genes explain less than half of this, and the remainder is unexplained. The sample table holds some 700,000 clones, of which roughly 85% were seen once. 0.008% to 0.011% of the sample is in the top ten clones. For this clone: The antigen it binds to is not known. One base away there is no much larger clone; base qualities are not given.

The sample was also linked to a second study, of human thymus T cells. The second study, in turn, reports: In Finland, the donors were immunologically healthy infants who were having open corrective cardiac surgery for congenital heart defects. Thymus tissue was obtained as surgical resects removed during corrective cardiac surgery. V and J gene segment usage appeared biased in both thymic and peripheral blood repertoires. The related research reported highly overlapping thymic TCR repertoires among unrelated individuals. The study described the TCR alpha and beta repertoires in under ten infant thymus samples and four matching peripheral blood samples. Donor ages ranging from about 6 to 250 days were recorded, and a handful of male and a couple of female infants were included in the cohort. Thymocytes were mechanically released from the tissue and were stored as pellets of 10-30 million cells at -70 degrees C. A QIAsymphony instrument was used to extract genomic DNA from frozen cell pellets. The immunoSEQ multiplex PCR assay was used to amplify the TCRB and TCRAD loci from a standardized quantity of quality-controlled genomic DNA. The V(D)J region was spanned by amplicons of a length sufficient to cover the CDR3 and to identify V and J genes. The amplicons were sequenced on an Illumina platform via the commercial immunoSEQ service. Primer bias and sequencing errors were corrected using previously described methods, and TCRAD and TCRB definitions followed the IMGT database. The repertoires were analysed using immunoSEQ Analyzer 3.0 and VDJTools for basic statistics, V/J segment usage, diversity estimates, rarefaction and pairwise overlap. Chao1, ChaoE, Efron-Thisted, Shannon and inverse Simpson indices were used to estimate diversity, which was also estimated on datasets down-sampled to the smallest sample. Repertoire overlap was assessed by strict matching of CDR3 nucleotide sequence, V gene and J gene, and clustering was done by Jaccard-based multidimensional scaling. On average, thymus samples yielded roughly 770,000 unique TCRB clonotypes, whereas blood samples yielded about 84,000.

Material for sequencing was thymocytes. The chain is encoded by TRBV5-1 joined to TRBJ2-7, with the D gene call left open. The receptor comes from a girl less than two years old with a congenital heart defect. Donor details come from another sample of the same person, matched by shared clones. The encoded CDR3 is CASSLRAHEQYF. In nucleotide form, the sequence is TGCGCCAGCAGCTTGAGAGCGCACGAGCAGTACTTC.